This T cell receptor (beta chain) stems from a study of blood T cell repertoires in COVID-19. This clone has just one count. TCRdb's table, derived via immunoSEQ multiplex PCR, lists solely in-frame clones and lacks some. The sample includes tens of thousands of clones, 80% of them seen just once. Looked up from germline, CDR1 is SGHTA and CDR2 is FQGNSA. The CDR3 loop spans 13 amino acids. Trimming removed 3 bases at V and 7 bases at J, with 13 bases between. This TCR was sampled from a woman aged 70 to 79 with acute or convalescent COVID-19. The chain couples TRBV7-2 to TRBJ2-7; D is possibly TRBD1 (7 bases). The sample taken for sequencing was peripheral blood. The CDR3 DNA reads as TGTGCCAGCAGCTTTGCAGGGGGGCGGGAGCAGTACTTC. Protein product: CASSFAGGREQYF. The variable domain in full, with the rest retrieved from reference TRBV7-2 and TRBJ2-7, is GAGVSQSPSNKVTEKGKDVELRCDPISGHTALYWYRQSLGQGLEFLIYFQGNSAPDKSGLPSDRFSAERTGGSVSTLTIQRTQQEDSAVYLCASSFAGGREQYFGPGTRLTVT.